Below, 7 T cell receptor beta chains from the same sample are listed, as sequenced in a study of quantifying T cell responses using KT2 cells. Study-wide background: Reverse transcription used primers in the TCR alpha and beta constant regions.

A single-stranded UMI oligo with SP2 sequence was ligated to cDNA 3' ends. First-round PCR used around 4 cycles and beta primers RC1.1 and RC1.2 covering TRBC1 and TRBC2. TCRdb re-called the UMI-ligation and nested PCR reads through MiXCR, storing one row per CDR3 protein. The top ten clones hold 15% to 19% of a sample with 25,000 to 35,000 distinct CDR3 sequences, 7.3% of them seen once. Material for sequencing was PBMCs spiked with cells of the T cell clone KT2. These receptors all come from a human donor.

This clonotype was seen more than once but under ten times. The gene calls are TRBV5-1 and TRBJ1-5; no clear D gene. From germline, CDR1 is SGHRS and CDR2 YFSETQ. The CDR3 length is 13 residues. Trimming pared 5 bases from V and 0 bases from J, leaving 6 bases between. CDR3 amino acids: CASSRDSNQPQHF. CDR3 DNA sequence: TGCGCCAGCAGTCGAGATAGCAATCAGCCCCAGCATTTT.

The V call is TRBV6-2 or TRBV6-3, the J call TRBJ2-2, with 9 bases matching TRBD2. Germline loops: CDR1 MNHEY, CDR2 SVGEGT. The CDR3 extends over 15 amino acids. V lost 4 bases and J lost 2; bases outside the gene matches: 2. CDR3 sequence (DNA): TGTGCCAGCAGTTCGACTAGCGGAAACACCGGGGAGCTGTTTTTT. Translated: CASSSTSGNTGELFF.

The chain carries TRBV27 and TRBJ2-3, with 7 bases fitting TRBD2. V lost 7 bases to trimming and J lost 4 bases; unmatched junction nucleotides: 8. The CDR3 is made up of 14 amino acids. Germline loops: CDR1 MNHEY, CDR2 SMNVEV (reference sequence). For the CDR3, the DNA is TGTGCCAGCATTGCTAGCGGCGTTTCAGATACGCAGTATTTT. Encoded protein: CASIASGVSDTQYF.

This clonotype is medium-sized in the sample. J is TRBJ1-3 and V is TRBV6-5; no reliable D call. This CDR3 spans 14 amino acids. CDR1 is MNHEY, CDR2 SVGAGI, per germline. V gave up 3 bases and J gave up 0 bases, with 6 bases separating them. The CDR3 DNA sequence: TGTGCCAGCAGTTATACCCGCTCTGGAAACACCATATATTTT. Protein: CASSYTRSGNTIYF.

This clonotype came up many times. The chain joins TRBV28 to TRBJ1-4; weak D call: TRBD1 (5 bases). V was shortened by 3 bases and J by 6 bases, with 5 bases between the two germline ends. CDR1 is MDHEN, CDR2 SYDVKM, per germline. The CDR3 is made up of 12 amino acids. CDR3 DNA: TGTGCCAGCAGTTTGACAGATGAAAAACTGTTTTTT. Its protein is CASSLTDEKLFF.

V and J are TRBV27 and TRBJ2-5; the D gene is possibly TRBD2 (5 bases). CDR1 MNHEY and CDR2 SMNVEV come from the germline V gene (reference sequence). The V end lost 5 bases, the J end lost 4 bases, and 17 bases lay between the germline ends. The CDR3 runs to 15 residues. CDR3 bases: TGTGCCAGCAGTCTGGGCCGGGGTCTGGGAGAGACCCAGTACTTC. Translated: CASSLGRGLGETQYF.

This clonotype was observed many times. The CDR3 loop is CASGYRDFQSTDTQYF. The CDR3 DNA sequence: TGTGCTAGTGGTTACCGGGACTTCCAAAGCACAGATACGCAGTATTTT. This sequence joins TRBV12-5 and TRBJ2-3, with D perhaps matching TRBD2 (6 bases). Trimming removed 4 bases at V and 0 bases at J, with 14 bases between. CDR3 length: 16 amino acids. Germline V gives CDR1 LGHNT, CDR2 FRNRAP.